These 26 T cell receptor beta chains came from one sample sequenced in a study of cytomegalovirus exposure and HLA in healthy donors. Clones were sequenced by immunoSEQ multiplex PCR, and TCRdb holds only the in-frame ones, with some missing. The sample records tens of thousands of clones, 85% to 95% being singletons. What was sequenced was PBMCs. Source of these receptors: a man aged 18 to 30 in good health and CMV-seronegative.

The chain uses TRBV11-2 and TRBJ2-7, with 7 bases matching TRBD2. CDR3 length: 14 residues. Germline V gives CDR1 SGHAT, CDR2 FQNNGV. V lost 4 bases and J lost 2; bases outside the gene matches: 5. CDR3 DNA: TGTGCCAGCAGCTCTCGGGGGGAAGCCTACGAGCAGTACTTC. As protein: CASSSRGEAYEQYF.

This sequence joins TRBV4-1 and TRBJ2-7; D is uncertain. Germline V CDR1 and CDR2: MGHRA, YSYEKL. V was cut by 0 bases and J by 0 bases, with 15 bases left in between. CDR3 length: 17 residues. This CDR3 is CASSQELRSRPSYEQYF. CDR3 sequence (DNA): TGCGCCAGCAGCCAAGAATTGAGGAGCAGACCCTCCTACGAGCAGTACTTC.

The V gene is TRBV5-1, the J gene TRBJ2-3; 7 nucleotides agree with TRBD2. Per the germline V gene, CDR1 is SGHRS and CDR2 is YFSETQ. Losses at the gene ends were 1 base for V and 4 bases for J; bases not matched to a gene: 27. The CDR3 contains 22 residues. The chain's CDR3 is CASSLLGREGLGLIRGPDTQYF. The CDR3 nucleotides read TGCGCCAGCAGCTTGTTGGGCAGGGAGGGCCTGGGGCTAATTCGAGGGCCAGATACGCAGTATTTT.

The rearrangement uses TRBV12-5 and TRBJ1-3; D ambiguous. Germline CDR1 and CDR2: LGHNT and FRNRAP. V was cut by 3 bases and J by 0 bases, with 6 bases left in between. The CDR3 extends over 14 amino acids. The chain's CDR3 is CASGFLSSGNTIYF. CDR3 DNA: TGTGCTAGTGGTTTCCTGAGCTCTGGAAACACCATATATTTT.

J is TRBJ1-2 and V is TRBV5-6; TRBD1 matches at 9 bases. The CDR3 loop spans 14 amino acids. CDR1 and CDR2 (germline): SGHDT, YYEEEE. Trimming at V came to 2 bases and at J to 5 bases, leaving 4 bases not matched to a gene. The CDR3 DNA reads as TGTGCCAGCAGCTTACAGGGGGCTTGGTATGGCTACACCTTC. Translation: CASSLQGAWYGYTF.

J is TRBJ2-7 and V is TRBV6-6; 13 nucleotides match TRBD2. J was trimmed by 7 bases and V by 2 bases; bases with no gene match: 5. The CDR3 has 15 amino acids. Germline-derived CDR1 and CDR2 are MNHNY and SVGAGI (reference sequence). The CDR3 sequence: CASSYRTSGSREQYF. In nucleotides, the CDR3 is TGTGCCAGCAGTTACCGGACTAGCGGGAGCCGTGAGCAGTACTTC.

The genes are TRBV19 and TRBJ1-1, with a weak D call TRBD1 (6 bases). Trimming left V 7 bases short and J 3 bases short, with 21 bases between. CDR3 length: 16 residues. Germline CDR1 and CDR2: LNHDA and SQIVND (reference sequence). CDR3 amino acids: CASIGQGPFDHTEAFF. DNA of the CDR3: TGTGCCAGTATTGGGCAGGGGCCCTTCGATCACACTGAAGCTTTCTTT. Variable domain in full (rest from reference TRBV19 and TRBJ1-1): DGGITQSPKYLFRKEGQNVTLSCEQNLNHDAMYWYRQDPGQGLRLIYYSQIVNDFQKGDIAEGYSVSREKKESFPLTVTSAQKNPTAFYLCASIGQGPFDHTEAFFGQGTRLTVV.

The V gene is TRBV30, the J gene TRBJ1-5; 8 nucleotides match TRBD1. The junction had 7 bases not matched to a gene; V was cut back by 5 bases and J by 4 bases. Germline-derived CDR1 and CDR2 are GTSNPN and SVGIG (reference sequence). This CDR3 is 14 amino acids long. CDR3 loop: CAWRPGTGNQPQHF. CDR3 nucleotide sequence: TGTGCCTGGCGTCCCGGGACAGGTAATCAGCCCCAGCATTTT.

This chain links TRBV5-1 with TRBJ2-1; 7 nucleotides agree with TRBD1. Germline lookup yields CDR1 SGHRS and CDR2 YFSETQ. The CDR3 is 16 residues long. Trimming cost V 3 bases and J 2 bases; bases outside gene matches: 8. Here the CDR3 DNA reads TGCGCCAGCAGCTCCAGGACAGGCCACCCCTACAATGAGCAGTTCTTC. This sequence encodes CASSSRTGHPYNEQFF.

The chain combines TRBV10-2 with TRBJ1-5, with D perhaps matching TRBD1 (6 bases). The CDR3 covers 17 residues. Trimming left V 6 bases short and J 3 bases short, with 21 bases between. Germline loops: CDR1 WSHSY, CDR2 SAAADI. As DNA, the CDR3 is TGCGCCAGCAGCGTCTCAGGATACAGGGACCACAATCAGCCCCAGCATTTT. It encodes CASSVSGYRDHNQPQHF.

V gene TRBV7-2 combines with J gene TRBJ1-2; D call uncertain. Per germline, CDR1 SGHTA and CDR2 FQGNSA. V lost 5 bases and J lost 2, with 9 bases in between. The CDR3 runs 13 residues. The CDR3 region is CASSPDTNYGYTF. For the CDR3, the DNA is TGTGCCAGCAGCCCCGACACCAACTATGGCTACACCTTC.

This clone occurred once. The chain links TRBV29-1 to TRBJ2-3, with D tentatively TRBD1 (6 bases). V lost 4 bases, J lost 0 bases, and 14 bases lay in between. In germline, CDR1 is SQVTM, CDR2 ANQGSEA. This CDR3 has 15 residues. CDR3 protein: CSVGRTASSTDTQYF. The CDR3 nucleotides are TGCAGCGTTGGGCGGACAGCCTCAAGCACAGATACGCAGTATTTT.

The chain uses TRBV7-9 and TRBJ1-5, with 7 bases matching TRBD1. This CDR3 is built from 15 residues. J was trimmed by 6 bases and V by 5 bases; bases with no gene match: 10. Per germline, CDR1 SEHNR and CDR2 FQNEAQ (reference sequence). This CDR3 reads CASSAGDSILQPQHF. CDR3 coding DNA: TGTGCCAGCAGCGCCGGGGACAGTATCCTTCAGCCCCAGCATTTT. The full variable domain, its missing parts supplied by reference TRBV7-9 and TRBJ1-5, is DTGVSQNPRHKITKRGQNVTFRCDPISEHNRLYWYRQTLGQGPEFLTYFQNEAQLEKSRLLSDRFSAERPKGSFSTLEIQRTEQGDSAMYLCASSAGDSILQPQHFGDGTRLSIL.

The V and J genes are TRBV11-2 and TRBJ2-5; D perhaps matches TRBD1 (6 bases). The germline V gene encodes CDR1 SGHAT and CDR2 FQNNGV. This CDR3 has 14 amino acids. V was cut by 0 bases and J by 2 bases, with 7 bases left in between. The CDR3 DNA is TGTGCCAGCAGCTTAGAGGGACAACAAGAGACCCAGTACTTC. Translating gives CASSLEGQQETQYF. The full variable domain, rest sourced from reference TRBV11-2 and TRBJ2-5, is EAGVAQSPRYKIIEKRQSVAFWCNPISGHATLYWYQQILGQGPKLLIQFQNNGVVDDSQLPKDRFSAERLKGVDSTLKIQPAKLEDSAVYLCASSLEGQQETQYFGPGTRLLVL.

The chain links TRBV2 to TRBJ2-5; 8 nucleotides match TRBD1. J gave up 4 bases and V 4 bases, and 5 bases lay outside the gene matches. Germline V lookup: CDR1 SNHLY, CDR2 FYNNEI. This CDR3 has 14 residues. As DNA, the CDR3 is TGTGCCAGCAGTGGGGACAGGAGATTAGAGACCCAGTACTTC. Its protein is CASSGDRRLETQYF.

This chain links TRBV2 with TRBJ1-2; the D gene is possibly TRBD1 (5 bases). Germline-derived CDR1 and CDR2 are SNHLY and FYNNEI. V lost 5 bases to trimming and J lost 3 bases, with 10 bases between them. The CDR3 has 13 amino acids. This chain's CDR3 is CASSTGSYYGYTF. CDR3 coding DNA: TGTGCCAGCAGTACAGGTTCTTACTATGGCTACACCTTC.

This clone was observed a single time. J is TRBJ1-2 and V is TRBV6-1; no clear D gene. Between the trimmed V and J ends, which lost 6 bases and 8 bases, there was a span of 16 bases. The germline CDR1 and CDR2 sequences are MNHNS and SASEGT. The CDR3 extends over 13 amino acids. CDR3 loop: CASRGGSWLGYTF. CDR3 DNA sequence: TGTGCCAGCAGGGGAGGATCCTGGCTCGGCTACACCTTC.

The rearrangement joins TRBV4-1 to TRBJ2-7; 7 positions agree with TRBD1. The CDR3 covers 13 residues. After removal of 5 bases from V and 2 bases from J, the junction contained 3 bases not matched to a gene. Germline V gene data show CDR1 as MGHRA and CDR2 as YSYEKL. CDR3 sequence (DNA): TGCGCCAGCAGCATCGGGACAGCCTACGAGCAGTACTTC. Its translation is CASSIGTAYEQYF.

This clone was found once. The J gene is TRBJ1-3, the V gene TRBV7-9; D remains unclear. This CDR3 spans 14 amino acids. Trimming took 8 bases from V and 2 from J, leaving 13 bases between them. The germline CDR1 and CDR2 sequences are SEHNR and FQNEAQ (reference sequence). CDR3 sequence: CASRTSGPGNTIYF. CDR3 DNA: TGTGCCAGCCGCACCTCGGGTCCTGGAAACACCATATATTTT.

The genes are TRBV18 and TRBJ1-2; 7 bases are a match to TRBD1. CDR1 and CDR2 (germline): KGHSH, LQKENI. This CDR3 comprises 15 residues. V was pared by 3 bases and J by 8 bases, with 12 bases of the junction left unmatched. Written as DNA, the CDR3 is TGTGCCAGCTCACCGCTAGACAAGGGGGCAGTCGGCTACACCTTC. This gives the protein CASSPLDKGAVGYTF.

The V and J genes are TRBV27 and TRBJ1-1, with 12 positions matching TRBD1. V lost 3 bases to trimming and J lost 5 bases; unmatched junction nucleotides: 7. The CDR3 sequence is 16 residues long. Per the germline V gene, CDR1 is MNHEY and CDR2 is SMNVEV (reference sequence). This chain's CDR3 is CASSLGTGGYPTEAFF. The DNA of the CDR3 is TGTGCCAGCAGTTTGGGGACAGGGGGCTACCCTACTGAAGCTTTCTTT.

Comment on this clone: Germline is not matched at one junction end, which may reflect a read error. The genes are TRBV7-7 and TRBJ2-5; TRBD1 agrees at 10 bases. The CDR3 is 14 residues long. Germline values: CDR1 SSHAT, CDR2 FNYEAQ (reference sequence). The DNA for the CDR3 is TGTGCTAGCAGCCCCTGGACAGGGGGGGAGACCCAGTACTTC. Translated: CASSPWTGGETQYF.

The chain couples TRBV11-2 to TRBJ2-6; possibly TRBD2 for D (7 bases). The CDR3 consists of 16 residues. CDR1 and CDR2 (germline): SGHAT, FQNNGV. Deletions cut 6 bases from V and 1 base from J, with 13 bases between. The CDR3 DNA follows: TGTGCCAGCAGGCCTGGGAGGGGGTCTGGGGCCAACGTCCTGACTTTC. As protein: CASRPGRGSGANVLTF.

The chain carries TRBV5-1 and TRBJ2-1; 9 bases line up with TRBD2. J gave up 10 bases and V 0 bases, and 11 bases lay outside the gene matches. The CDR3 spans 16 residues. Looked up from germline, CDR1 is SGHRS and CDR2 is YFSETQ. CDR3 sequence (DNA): TGCGCCAGCAGCTTGGTGTCTAGCGGGGTCTCTGGGGAGCAGTTCTTC. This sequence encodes CASSLVSSGVSGEQFF.

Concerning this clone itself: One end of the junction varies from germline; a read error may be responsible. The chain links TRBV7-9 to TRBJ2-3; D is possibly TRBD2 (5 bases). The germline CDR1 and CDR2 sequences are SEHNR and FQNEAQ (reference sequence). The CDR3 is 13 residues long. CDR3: CASSPHVAPNGDF. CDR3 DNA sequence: TGTGCCAGCAGCCCCCACGTGGCTCCTAACGGGGATTTT.

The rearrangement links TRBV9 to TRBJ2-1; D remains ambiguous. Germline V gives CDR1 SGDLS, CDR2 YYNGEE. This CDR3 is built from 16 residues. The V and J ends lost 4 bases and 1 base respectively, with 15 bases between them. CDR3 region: CASSPTLPNSYNEQFF. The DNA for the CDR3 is TGTGCCAGCAGCCCTACCCTTCCTAATTCCTACAATGAGCAGTTCTTC.